The rows below give T cell receptor beta chains drawn from one sample of a study of spatial heterogeneity in lung cancer. Each CDR3 protein gets one entry after TCRdb re-called the 5' RACE reads with MiXCR. The data contain around 20,000 distinct CDR3 sequences, 9% to 10% of them singletons. Here the sequenced sample was PBMCs, taken at follow-up. The source is a male donor with early-stage non-small cell lung cancer. CDR3s include the opening cysteine and the closing phenylalanine or tryptophan. A D gene is named only where the DNA matches it firmly. Expanded clones are given a class, and other clones once, few, many or no size at all.

v_call: TRBV11-2; clone_size: medium-sized; cdr3_length: 13; d_call: .; j_call: TRBJ2-5; cdr3_nt: TGTGCCAGCAGCTTAGGGAATCAAGAGACCCAGTACTTC; cdr3_aa: CASSLGNQETQYF
v_call: TRBV5-1; clone_size: many; cdr3_length: 15; d_call: .; j_call: TRBJ2-2; cdr3_nt: TGCGCCAGCAGCTTGGGAGGGATCGGAAACGGGGAGCTGTTTTTT; cdr3_aa: CASSLGGIGNGELFF
v_call: TRBV20-1; clone_size: many; cdr3_length: 12; d_call: .; j_call: TRBJ2-7; cdr3_nt: TGCAGTGCTGCACTCGTGTTAGGGGAGCAGTACTTC; cdr3_aa: CSAALVLGEQYF
v_call: TRBV28; clone_size: many; cdr3_length: 18; d_call: TRBD2; j_call: TRBJ2-1; cdr3_nt: TGTGCCAGCAGCGGACTAGCGGGGGGGCGCGCCACCTACAATGAGCAGTTCTTC; cdr3_aa: CASSGLAGGRATYNEQFF
v_call: TRBV13; clone_size: many; cdr3_length: 14; d_call: .; j_call: TRBJ2-7; cdr3_nt: TGTGCCAGCAGCGTCACAGGGATCTCCTACGAGCAGTACTTC; cdr3_aa: CASSVTGISYEQYF
v_call: TRBV4-1; clone_size: many; cdr3_length: 15; d_call: .; j_call: TRBJ1-2; cdr3_nt: TGCGCCAGCAGCCCTTACCAAGTAGGAGACTATGGCTACACCTTC; cdr3_aa: CASSPYQVGDYGYTF
v_call: TRBV6-1; clone_size: .; cdr3_length: 14; d_call: TRBD1; j_call: TRBJ2-7; cdr3_nt: TGTGCCAGCAGTGTGGACAGGGGACCCTACGAGCAGTACTTC; cdr3_aa: CASSVDRGPYEQYF
v_call: TRBV7-2; clone_size: .; cdr3_length: 17; d_call: TRBD2; j_call: TRBJ2-1; cdr3_nt: TGTGCCAGCAGCTTAGAGGGGGGGACTAGCGGGAACAATGAGCAGTTCTTC; cdr3_aa: CASSLEGGTSGNNEQFF
v_call: TRBV5-1; clone_size: .; cdr3_length: 15; d_call: TRBD1; j_call: TRBJ1-2; cdr3_nt: TGCGCCAGCAGCTTGTCCGGGACAGCCTCCGGGGGCTACACCTTC; cdr3_aa: CASSLSGTASGGYTF
v_call: TRBV11-2; clone_size: .; cdr3_length: 10; d_call: .; j_call: TRBJ2-2; cdr3_nt: TGTGCCAGCGGGTCCCGGGAGCTGTTTTTT; cdr3_aa: CASGSRELFF
v_call: TRBV19; clone_size: .; cdr3_length: 14; d_call: TRBD1; j_call: TRBJ1-6; cdr3_nt: TGTGCCAGTAGTCTTGGGACAGGTCAACGACCCCTCCACTTT; cdr3_aa: CASSLGTGQRPLHF
v_call: TRBV10-3; clone_size: medium-sized; cdr3_length: 14; d_call: .; j_call: TRBJ1-1; cdr3_nt: TGTGCCATCAGTGAGGCAGGTAGGAACACTGAAGCTTTCTTT; cdr3_aa: CAISEAGRNTEAFF
v_call: TRBV12-3/TRBV12-4; clone_size: .; cdr3_length: 14; d_call: TRBD2; j_call: TRBJ2-1; cdr3_nt: TGTGCCAGCAGCCATTCTAGCGGCTACAATGAGCAGTTCTTC; cdr3_aa: CASSHSSGYNEQFF
v_call: TRBV4-2; clone_size: many; cdr3_length: 16; d_call: TRBD2; j_call: TRBJ2-1; cdr3_nt: TGTGCCAGCAGCCAAGAGGGAGGGGTCGCCTACAATGAGCAGTTCTTC; cdr3_aa: CASSQEGGVAYNEQFF
v_call: TRBV28; clone_size: few; cdr3_length: 16; d_call: .; j_call: TRBJ2-7; cdr3_nt: TGTGCCAGCAGTCTCTTCAACACAGGGTCCCCATACGAGCAGTACTTC; cdr3_aa: CASSLFNTGSPYEQYF
v_call: TRBV6-1; clone_size: many; cdr3_length: 14; d_call: TRBD1; j_call: TRBJ1-6; cdr3_nt: TGTGCCAGCAGTGAAACAGGGGGGAATTCACCCCTCCACTTT; cdr3_aa: CASSETGGNSPLHF
v_call: TRBV24-1; clone_size: .; cdr3_length: 15; d_call: .; j_call: TRBJ2-3; cdr3_nt: TGTGCCACCAGTGACATGACAGGACTGACAGATACGCAGTATTTT; cdr3_aa: CATSDMTGLTDTQYF
v_call: TRBV20-1; clone_size: .; cdr3_length: 14; d_call: TRBD2; j_call: TRBJ2-3; cdr3_nt: TGCAGTGCGGTAGCGGGGGGGACACAAACTACGCAGTATTTT; cdr3_aa: CSAVAGGTQTTQYF
v_call: TRBV28; clone_size: many; cdr3_length: 13; d_call: TRBD1; j_call: TRBJ2-1; cdr3_nt: TGTGCCAGCAGACGGCAGGGGGCAGATGAGCAGTTCTTC; cdr3_aa: CASRRQGADEQFF
v_call: TRBV14; clone_size: few; cdr3_length: 14; d_call: .; j_call: TRBJ2-3; cdr3_nt: TGTGCCAGCAGTCCTGGGGGGAGCACAGATACGCAGTATTTT; cdr3_aa: CASSPGGSTDTQYF